This T cell receptor beta chain was sequenced for a study of shared clonotypes between healthy human individuals. On the study more broadly: A couple of women and a few men aged 18 to 49 made up the donors.

Concerning this clone itself: Its antigen remains unknown.

Findings and limits, study-wide: Among a handful of donors, roughly 5% of naive CD4 clonotypes were found in common.

Deep-level assay runs were performed. Method: immunoSEQ multiplex PCR; TCRdb's copy keeps in-frame clones and lacks some. This table holds a few million clones, just over 90% found once. Germline loops: CDR1 SNHLY, CDR2 FYNNEI. J lost 5 bases, V lost 6 bases, and 2 bases had no gene match. The CDR3 is made up of 13 amino acids. The genes are TRBV2 and TRBJ1-4; TRBD1 agrees at 8 bases. This sequence was found in a man between 18 and 35 years old in good health. Some clones in this sample may be carry-over from other donors' samples. The sample was naive CD4+ T cells from PBMCs. The subset here: CD45RA+ positively selected. CDR3 region: CASRGDRNEKLFF. The DNA for the CDR3 is TGTGCCAGCAGAGGGGACAGGAATGAAAAACTGTTTTTT.